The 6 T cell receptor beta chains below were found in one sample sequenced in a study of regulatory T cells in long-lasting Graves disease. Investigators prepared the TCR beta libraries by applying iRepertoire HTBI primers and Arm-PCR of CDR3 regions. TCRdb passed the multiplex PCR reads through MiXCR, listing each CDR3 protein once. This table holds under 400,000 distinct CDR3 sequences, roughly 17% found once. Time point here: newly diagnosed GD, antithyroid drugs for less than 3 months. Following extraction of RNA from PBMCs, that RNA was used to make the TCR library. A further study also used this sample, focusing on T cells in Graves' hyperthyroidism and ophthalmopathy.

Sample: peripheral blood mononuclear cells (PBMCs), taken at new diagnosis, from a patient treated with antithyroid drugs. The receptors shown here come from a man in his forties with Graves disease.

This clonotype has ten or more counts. CDR3: CSASMPSTDTQYF. CDR3 nucleotide sequence: TGCAGTGCTAGTATGCCTAGCACAGATACGCAGTATTTT. The V call is TRBV20-1, the J call TRBJ2-3; D is uncertain. The CDR3 contains 13 residues. Per the germline V gene, CDR1 is DFQATT and CDR2 is SNEGSKA (reference sequence). Deletions cut 3 bases from V and 0 bases from J, with 7 bases between.

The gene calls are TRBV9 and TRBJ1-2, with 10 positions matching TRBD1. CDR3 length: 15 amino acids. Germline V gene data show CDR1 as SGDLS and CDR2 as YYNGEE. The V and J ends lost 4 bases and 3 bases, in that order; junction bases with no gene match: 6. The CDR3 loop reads CASSPGQGVHYGYTF. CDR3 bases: TGTGCCAGCAGCCCAGGACAGGGGGTGCACTATGGCTACACCTTC.

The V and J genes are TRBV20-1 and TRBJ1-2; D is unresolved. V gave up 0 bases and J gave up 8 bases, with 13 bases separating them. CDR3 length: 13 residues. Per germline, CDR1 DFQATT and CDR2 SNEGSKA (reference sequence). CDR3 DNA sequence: TGCAGTGCTAGAGAAGAGGGAGGCGGGGGCTACACCTTC. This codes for CSAREEGGGGYTF.

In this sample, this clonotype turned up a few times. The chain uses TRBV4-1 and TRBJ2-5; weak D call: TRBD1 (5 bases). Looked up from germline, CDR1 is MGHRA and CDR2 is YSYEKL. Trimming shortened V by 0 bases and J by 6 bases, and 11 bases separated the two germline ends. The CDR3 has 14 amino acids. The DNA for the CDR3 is TGCGCCAGCAGCCAAGATTCGCAGGGAAAGACCCAGTACTTC. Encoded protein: CASSQDSQGKTQYF.

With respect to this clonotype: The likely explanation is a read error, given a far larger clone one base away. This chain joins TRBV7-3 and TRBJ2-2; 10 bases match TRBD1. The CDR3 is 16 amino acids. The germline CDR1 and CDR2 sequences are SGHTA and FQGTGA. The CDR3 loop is CASSPTGGANAGELFF. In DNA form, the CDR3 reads TGTGCCAGCAGCCCGACAGGGGGCGCGAACGCCGGGGAGCTGTTTTTT. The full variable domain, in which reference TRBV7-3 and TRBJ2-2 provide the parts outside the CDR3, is GAGVSQTPSNKVTEKGKYVELRCDPISGHTALYWYRQSLGQGPEFLIYFQGTGAADDSGLPNDRFFAVRPEGSVSTLKIQRTERGDSAVYLCASSPTGGANAGELFFGEGSRLTVL.

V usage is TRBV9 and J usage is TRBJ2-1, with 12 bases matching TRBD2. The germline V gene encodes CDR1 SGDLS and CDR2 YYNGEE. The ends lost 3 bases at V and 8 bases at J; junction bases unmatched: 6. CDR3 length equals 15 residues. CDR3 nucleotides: TGTGCCAGCAGCGCTAGCGGGGGGGGGTGGGATGAGCAGTTCTTC. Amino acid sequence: CASSASGGGWDEQFF.